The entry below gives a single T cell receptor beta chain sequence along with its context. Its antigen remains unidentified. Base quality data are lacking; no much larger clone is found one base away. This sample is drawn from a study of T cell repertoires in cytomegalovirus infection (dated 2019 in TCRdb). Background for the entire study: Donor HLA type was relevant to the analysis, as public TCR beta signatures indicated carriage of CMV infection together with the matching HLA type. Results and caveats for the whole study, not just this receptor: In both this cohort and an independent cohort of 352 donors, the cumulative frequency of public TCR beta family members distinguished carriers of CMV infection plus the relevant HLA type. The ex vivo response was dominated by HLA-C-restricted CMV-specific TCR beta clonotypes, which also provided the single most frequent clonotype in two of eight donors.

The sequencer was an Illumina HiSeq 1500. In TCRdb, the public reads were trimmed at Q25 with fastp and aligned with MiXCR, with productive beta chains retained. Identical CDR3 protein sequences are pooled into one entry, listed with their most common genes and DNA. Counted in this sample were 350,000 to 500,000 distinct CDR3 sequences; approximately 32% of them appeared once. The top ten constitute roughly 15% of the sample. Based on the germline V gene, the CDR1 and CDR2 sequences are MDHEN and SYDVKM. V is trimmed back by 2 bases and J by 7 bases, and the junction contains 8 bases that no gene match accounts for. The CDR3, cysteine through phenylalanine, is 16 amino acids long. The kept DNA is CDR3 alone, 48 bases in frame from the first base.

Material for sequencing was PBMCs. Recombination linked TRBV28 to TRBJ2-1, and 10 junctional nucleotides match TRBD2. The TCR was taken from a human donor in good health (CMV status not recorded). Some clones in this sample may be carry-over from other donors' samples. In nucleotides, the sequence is TGTGCCAGCAGTTTAGGGAATAGCGGGGGGTTGAATGAGCAGTTCTTC. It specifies CASSLGNSGGLNEQFF. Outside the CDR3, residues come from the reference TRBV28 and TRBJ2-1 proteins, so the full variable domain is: DVKVTQSSRYLVKRTGEKVFLECVQDMDHENMFWYRQDPGLGLRLIYFSYDVKMKEKGDIPEGYSVSREKKERFSLILESASTNQTSMYLCASSLGNSGGLNEQFFGPGTRLTVL.